The entry below gives a single TCR beta chain sequence along with its context. No antigen is known for it. V lost 0 bases to trimming and J lost 0 bases, with 7 bases between them. Germline CDR1 and CDR2: LGHNA and YNFKEQ. CDR3 length: 15 amino acids. A second about 7 to 11 cycle PCR used barcoded and J-beta primers. TCRdb reanalysed the 5' RACE reads using MiXCR and keeps one entry per CDR3 protein. The table has nearly 1 million distinct CDR3 sequences, about 53% seen once. The sample comes from a study of blood T cells in healthy people across ages. Whole-study results and caveats: Researchers report that TCR beta diversity correlated strongly with naive T cell percentage. Higher diversity and more naive CD4+ cells were features of long-lived donors, compared to aged donors.

Sequenced: blood. This sequence joins TRBV4-2 and TRBJ2-3, with D perhaps TRBD2 (5 bases). The sequence came from a woman aged 60-75 years in good health. The CDR3 DNA reads TGTGCCAGCAGCCAAGAGGGCGGGAGCACAGATACGCAGTATTTT. Protein product: CASSQEGGSTDTQYF.